The T cell receptor beta chain described here comes from a study of shared clonotypes between healthy human individuals. The method was immunoSEQ multiplex PCR; TCRdb's version includes in-frame clones alone and lacks a portion of them. The table records roughly 700,000 clones, approximately 79% of them present only once. This clone was counted a single time. The V and J ends lost 7 bases and 5 bases respectively, with 15 bases between them. The CDR3 sequence is 13 residues long. Germline V gives CDR1 SEHNR, CDR2 FQNEAQ (reference sequence). The chain is built from TRBV7-9 and TRBJ2-7, with no clear D. This clonotype originated in a woman aged 30 to 39 in good health. The sample consisted of memory CD4+ T cells sorted from blood. Subset reported: CD45RA-negative fraction. The CDR3 DNA reads as TGTGCCAGCAACGGTGGGAACGCCGACGAGCAGTACTTC. Protein product: CASNGGNADEQYF.